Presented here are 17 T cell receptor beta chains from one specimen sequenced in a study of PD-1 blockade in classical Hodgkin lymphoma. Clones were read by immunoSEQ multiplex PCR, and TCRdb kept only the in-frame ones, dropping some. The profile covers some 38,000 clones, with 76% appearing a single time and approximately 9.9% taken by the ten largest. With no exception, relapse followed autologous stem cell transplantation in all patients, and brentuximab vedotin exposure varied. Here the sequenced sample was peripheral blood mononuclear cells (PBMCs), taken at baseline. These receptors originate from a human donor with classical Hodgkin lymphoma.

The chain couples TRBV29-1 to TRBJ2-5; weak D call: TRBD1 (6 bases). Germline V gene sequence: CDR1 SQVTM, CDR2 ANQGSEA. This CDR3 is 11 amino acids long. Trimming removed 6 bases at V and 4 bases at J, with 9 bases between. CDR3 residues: CSVLRGETQYF. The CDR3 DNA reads TGCAGCGTCCTCAGGGGAGAGACCCAGTACTTC.

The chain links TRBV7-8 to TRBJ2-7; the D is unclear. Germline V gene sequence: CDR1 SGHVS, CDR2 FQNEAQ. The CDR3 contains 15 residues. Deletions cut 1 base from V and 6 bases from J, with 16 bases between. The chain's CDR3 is CASSLVIGPGSEQYF. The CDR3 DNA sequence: TGTGCCAGCAGCTTAGTGATAGGGCCGGGCTCCGAGCAGTACTTC. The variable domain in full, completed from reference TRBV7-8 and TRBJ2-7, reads GAGVSQSPRYKVAKRGQDVALRCDPISGHVSLFWYQQALGQGPEFLTYFQNEAQLDKSGLPSDRFFAERPEGSVSTLKIQRTQQEDSAVYLCASSLVIGPGSEQYFGPGTRLTVT.

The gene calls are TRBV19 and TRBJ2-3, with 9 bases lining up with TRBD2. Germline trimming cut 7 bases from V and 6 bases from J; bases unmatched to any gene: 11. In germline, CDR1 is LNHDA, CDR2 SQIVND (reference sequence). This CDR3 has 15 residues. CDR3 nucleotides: TGTGCCAGTACCGAGACTAGCGGTTGGGGTGATACGCAGTATTTT. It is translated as CASTETSGWGDTQYF.

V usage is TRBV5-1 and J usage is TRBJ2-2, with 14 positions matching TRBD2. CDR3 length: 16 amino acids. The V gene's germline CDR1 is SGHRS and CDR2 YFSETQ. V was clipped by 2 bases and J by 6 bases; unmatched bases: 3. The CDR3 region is CASSFGTSGSSGELFF. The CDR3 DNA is TGCGCCAGCAGCTTCGGGACTAGCGGGAGTTCCGGGGAGCTGTTTTTT.

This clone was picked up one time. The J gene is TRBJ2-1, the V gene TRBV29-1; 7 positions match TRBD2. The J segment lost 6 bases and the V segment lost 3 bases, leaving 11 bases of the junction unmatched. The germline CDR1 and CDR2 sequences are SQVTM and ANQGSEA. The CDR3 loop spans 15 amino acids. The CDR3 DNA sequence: TGCAGCGTTGACCGACGGCAGCGGGGACGCAATGAGCAGTTCTTC. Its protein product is CSVDRRQRGRNEQFF.

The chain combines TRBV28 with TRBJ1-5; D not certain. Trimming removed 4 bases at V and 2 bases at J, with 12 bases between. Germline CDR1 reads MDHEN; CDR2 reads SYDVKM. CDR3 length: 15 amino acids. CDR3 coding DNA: TGTGCCAGCAGTTCACAAGGGAGACGCAATCAGCCCCAGCATTTT. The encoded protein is CASSSQGRRNQPQHF.

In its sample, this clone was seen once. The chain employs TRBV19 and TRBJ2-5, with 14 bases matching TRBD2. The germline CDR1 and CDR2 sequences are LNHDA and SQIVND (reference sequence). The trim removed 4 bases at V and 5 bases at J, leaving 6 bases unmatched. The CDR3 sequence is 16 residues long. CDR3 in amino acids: CASSKGLAGVEETQYF. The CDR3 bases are TGTGCCAGTAGTAAGGGACTAGCGGGAGTGGAGGAGACCCAGTACTTC. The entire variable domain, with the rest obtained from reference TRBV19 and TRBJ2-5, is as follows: DGGITQSPKYLFRKEGQNVTLSCEQNLNHDAMYWYRQDPGQGLRLIYYSQIVNDFQKGDIAEGYSVSREKKESFPLTVTSAQKNPTAFYLCASSKGLAGVEETQYFGPGTRLLVL.

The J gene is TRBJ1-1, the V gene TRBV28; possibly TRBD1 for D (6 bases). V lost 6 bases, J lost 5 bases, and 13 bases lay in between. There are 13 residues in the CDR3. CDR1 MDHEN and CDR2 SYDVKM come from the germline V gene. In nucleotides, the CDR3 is TGTGCCAGCAGCTTTCAGGGGAGGACTGAAGCTTTCTTT. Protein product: CASSFQGRTEAFF.

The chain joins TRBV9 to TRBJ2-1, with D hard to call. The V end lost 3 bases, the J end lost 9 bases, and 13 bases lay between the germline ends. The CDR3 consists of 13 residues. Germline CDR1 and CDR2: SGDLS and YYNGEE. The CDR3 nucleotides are TGTGCCAGCAGCGAGGACCCGCTAGGTGAGCAGTTCTTC. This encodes CASSEDPLGEQFF.

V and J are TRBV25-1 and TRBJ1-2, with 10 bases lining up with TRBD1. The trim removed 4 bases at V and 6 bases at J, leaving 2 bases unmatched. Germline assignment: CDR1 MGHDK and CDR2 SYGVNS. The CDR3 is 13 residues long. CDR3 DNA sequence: TGTGCCAGCAGTGTCGGGACAGGGGATGGCTACACCTTC. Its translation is CASSVGTGDGYTF.

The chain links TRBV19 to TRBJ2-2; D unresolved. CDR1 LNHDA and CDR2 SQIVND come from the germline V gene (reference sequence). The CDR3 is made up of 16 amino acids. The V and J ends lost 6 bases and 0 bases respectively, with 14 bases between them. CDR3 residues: CASRPRGNANTGELFF. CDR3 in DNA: TGTGCCAGTAGACCAAGAGGAAACGCGAACACCGGGGAGCTGTTTTTT.

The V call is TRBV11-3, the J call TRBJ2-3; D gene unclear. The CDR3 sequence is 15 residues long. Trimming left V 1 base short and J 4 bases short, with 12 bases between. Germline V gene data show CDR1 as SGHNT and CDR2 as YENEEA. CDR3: CASSLGGFWSDTQYF. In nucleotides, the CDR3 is TGTGCCAGCAGCTTAGGGGGTTTCTGGTCAGATACGCAGTATTTT.

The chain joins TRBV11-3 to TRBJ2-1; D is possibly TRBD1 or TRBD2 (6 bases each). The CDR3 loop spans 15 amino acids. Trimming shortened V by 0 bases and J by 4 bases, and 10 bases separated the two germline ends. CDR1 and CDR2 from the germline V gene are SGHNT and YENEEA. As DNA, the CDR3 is TGTGCCAGCAGCTTAGATACAGGGAGGTACAATGAGCAGTTCTTC. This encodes CASSLDTGRYNEQFF.

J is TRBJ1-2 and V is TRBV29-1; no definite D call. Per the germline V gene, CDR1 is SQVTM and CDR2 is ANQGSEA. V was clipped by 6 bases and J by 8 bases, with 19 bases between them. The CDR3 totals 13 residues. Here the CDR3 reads CSVTRGTLRGYTF. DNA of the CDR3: TGCAGCGTAACTCGGGGAACTCTCCGGGGCTACACCTTC.

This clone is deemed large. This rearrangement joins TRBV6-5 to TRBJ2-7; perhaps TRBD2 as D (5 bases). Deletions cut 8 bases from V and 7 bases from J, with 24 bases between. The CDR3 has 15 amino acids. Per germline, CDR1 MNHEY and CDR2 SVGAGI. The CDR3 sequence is CASGVSLGGRVEQYF. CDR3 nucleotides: TGTGCCAGCGGAGTCTCCCTGGGTGGGCGGGTTGAGCAGTACTTC.

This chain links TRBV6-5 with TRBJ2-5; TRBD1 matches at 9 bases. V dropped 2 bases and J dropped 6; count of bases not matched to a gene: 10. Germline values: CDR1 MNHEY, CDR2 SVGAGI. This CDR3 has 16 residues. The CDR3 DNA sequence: TGTGCCAGCAGTTACGACTCCGGGACAGGGACAAAGACCCAGTACTTC. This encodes CASSYDSGTGTKTQYF.

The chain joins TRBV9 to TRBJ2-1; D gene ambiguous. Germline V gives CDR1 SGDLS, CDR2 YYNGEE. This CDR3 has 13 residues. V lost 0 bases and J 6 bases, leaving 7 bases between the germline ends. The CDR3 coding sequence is TGTGCCAGCAGCGTAGCCAAGGGCAATGAGCAGTTCTTC. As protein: CASSVAKGNEQFF.